This T cell receptor beta chain is drawn from a study of human T cells and chemical hapten exposure. The study's findings and limits: Large CDR3 similarity clusters arose significantly more often from expanded TCRs than from controls. Donor immune responses may differ from healthy people's, since all donors had alopecia.

A word on this clonotype: The antigen remains unidentified.

MiXCR was run by TCRdb on the RACE reads, yielding one entry per CDR3 protein. The repertoire holds 55,000 to 75,000 distinct CDR3 sequences, with around 7% as singletons. Time point noted: pre-sensitization, week 0. Noted treatment: therapeutic diphenylcyclopropenone sensitization with weekly scalp DPC. The specimen comprised whole blood, sampled in connection with sensitization to the hapten diphenylcyclopropenone (DPC). This receptor was obtained from a woman under 40 with alopecia areata. Some clones in this sample may be carry-over from other donors' samples.

The CDR3 DNA follows: TGTGCCAGCAGCATCCGGGGGGTTCCCCAAGAGACCCAGTACTTC. This translates into CASSIRGVPQETQYF. The chain recombines TRBV7-6 with TRBJ2-5, with 7 positions matching TRBD2. Per germline, CDR1 SGHVS and CDR2 FNYEAQ. The J segment lost 1 base and the V segment lost 5 bases, leaving 7 bases of the junction unmatched. This CDR3 contains 15 residues.